Sequencing of this T cell receptor beta chain was carried out in a study of vaccination effects on CD4 cells after COVID-19. Before any sequencing was done, the ViraFEST assay used viral peptide pools to expand antigen-specific CD4+ T cells. The culture ran for approximately nine days before CD4+ T cells were isolated. Vaccine recipients had no previous SARS-CoV-2 infection; their nucleocapsid antibodies were negative. Cultures of fewer than 2.5 million PBMC per well contained 9.5 to 10 IU/ml IL-2 plus 10 ug/ml peptides. Notes on the study in general: Clones of infection and vaccine origin contracted markedly late after vaccination. Convalescent patients were few in the study, and early post-infection timepoints were absent.

Only in-frame clones appear in the TCRdb table, and some are missing; sequencing was by immunoSEQ multiplex PCR. This table holds about 71,000 clones, about four fifths found once. Comment on this clone: Antigen: not known.

This CDR3 is 14 amino acids long. The V and J ends lost 8 bases and 1 base respectively, with 12 bases between them. Germline loops: CDR1 MNHEY, CDR2 SVGAGI. The input for sequencing was CD4+ T cells from PBMCs cultured with SARS-CoV-2 spike peptides, taken before COVID-19 vaccination. The clonotype originates from a human donor who received a COVID-19 vaccine. V is TRBV6-5 and J is TRBJ1-5; the D gene is possibly TRBD1 (5 bases). Written as DNA, the CDR3 is TGTGCCAGCTCCGGGACGATGAGCAATCAGCCCCAGCATTTT. Translation: CASSGTMSNQPQHF.